The 2 T cell receptor beta chains below all came from one sample that was sequenced in a study of preoperative IRX-2 immunotherapy in early breast cancer. As for treatment: preoperative locoregional IRX-2 cytokine immunotherapy. Generated by immunoSEQ multiplex PCR, the TCRdb table keeps only in-frame clones and is missing some. This table has about 23,000 clones, approximately 95% appearing once. This material consisted of tumor tissue, taken after IRX-2 immunotherapy. These receptors were taken from a human donor with breast cancer.

The chain employs TRBV7-8 and TRBJ1-2; D is possibly TRBD1 (6 bases). Germline CDR1 reads SGHVS; CDR2 reads FQNEAQ. CDR3 length: 16 residues. V shed 2 bases and J shed 4 bases, with 17 bases lying between them. The CDR3 reads CASSLSPSGDTYGYTF. The DNA of the CDR3 is TGTGCCAGCAGCTTATCTCCTAGCGGGGACACCTATGGCTACACCTTC.

The gene calls are TRBV21-1 and TRBJ1-4. TRBV21-1 is assigned pseudogene status. The CDR3 has 13 residues. The CDR3 sequence is CASSRATNEKLFF. For the CDR3, the DNA is TGTGCCAGCAGCAGGGCAACTAATGAAAAACTGTTTTTT.